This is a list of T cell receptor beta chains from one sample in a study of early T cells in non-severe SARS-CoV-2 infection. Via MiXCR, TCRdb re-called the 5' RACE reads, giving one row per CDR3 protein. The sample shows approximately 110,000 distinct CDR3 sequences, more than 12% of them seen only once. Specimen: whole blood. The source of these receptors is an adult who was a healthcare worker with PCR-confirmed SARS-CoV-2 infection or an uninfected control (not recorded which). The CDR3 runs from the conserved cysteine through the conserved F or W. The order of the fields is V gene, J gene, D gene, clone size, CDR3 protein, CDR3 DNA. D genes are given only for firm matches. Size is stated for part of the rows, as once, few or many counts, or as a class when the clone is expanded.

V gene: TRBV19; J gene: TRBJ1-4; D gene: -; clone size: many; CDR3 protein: CASSIGTGDGKLFF; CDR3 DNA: TGTGCCAGTAGTATAGGAACTGGCGACGGAAAACTGTTTTTT
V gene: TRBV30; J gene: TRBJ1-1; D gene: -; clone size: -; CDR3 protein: CAGTREQDTEAFF; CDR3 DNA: TGTGCCGGAACCAGGGAGCAGGACACTGAAGCTTTCTTT
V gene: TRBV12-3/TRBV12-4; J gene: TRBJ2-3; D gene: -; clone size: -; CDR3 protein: CASSRSDTDTQYF; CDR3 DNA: TGTGCCAGCAGCCGTTCAGACACAGATACGCAGTATTTT
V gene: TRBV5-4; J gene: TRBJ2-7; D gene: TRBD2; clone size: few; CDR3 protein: CASSGSGGVYEQYF; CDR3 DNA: TGTGCCAGCAGCGGTAGCGGGGGGGTATACGAGCAGTACTTC
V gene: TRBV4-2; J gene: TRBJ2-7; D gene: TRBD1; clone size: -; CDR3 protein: CASSQGAGGYEQYF; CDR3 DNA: TGTGCCAGCAGCCAAGGGGCAGGGGGCTACGAGCAGTACTTC
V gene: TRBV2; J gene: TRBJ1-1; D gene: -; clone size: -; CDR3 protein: CASTSGHNMNTEAFF; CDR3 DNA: TGTGCCAGCACCTCCGGACACAACATGAACACTGAAGCTTTCTTT
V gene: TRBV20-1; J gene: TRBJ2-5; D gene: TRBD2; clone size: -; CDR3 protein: CSALAGVGTQYF; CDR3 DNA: TGCAGTGCGCTAGCGGGGGTCGGGACCCAGTACTTC
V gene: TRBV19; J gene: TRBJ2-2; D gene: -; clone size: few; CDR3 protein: CASSINTASPGELFF; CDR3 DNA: TGTGCCAGTAGTATAAATACTGCTTCCCCCGGGGAGCTGTTTTTT
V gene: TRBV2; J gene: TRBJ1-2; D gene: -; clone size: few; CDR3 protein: CASRTEEAYTF; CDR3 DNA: TGTGCCAGCAGGACCGAGGAGGCCTACACCTTC
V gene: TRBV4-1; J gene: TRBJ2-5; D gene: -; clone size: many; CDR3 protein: CASSQATPQIQETQYF; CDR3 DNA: TGCGCCAGCAGCCAAGCAACGCCACAGATCCAAGAGACCCAGTACTTC
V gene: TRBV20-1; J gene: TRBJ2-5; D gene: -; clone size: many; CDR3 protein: CSARAPGLEGETQYF; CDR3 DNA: TGCAGTGCTAGAGCTCCGGGATTGGAGGGGGAGACCCAGTACTTC
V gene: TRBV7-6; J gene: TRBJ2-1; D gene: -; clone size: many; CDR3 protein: CASSERFRDDNEQFF; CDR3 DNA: TGTGCCAGCAGCGAACGGTTCAGGGACGACAATGAGCAGTTCTTC
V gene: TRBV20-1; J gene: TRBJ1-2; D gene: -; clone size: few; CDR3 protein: CSALVPQRDYGYTF; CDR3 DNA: TGCAGTGCTCTGGTCCCCCAACGTGACTATGGCTACACCTTC
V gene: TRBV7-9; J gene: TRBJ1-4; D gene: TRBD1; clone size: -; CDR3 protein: CASSSTGGFEKLFF; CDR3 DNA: TGTGCCAGCAGCTCCACAGGGGGCTTTGAAAAACTGTTTTTT
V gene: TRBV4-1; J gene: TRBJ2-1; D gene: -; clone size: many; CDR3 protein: CASSQDQGLVLTHF; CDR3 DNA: TGCGCCAGCAGCCAAGACCAGGGCCTTGTACTTACCCACTTC
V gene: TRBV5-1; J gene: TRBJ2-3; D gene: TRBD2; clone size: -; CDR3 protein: CASTVWGGADTQYF; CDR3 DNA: TGCGCCAGCACCGTGTGGGGAGGGGCAGATACGCAGTATTTT
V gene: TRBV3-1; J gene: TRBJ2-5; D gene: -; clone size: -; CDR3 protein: CASSQAGGQRQETQYF; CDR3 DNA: TGTGCCAGCAGCCAAGCGGGCGGGCAAAGGCAGGAGACCCAGTACTTC
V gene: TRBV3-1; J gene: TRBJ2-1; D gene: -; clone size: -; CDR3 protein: CASSQRRSNEQFF; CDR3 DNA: TGTGCCAGCAGCCAGAGAAGGAGCAATGAGCAGTTCTTC
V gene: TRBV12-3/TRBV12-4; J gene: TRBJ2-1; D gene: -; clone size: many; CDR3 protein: CASSLSRRMKQFF; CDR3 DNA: TGTGCCAGCAGTTTATCACGTCGGATGAAACAGTTCTTC
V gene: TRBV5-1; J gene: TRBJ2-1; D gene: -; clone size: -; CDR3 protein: CASSPLSGFRAGHNEQFF; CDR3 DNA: TGCGCCAGCAGCCCCCTTTCCGGTTTCCGGGCAGGCCACAATGAGCAGTTCTTC
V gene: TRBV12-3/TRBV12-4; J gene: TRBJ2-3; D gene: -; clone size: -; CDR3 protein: CASSSQYPDTQYF; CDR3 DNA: TGTGCCAGCAGTTCTCAGTACCCAGATACGCAGTATTTT
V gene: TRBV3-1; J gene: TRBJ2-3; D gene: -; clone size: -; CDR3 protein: CASSKPQGTGTDTQYF; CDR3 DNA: TGTGCCAGCAGCAAACCCCAGGGCACAGGAACAGATACGCAGTATTTT
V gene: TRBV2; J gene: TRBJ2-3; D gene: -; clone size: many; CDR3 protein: CASTGRGASTDTQYF; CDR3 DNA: TGTGCCAGCACGGGACGGGGGGCCAGCACAGATACGCAGTATTTT
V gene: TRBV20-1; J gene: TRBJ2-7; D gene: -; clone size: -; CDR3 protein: CSASLSGVSYEQYF; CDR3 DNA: TGCAGTGCCTCCCTGTCCGGGGTCTCCTACGAGCAGTACTTC
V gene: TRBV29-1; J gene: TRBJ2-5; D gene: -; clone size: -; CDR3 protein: CSGGDSRSGTQETQYF; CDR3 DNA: TGCAGCGGGGGGGATTCGAGGTCCGGGACTCAAGAGACCCAGTACTTC
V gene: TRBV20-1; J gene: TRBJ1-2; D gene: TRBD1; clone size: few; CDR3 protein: CSARTGTGEHGYTF; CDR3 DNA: TGCAGTGCTAGAACCGGGACAGGGGAACATGGCTACACCTTC
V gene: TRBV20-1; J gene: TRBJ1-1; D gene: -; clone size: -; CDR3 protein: CSALRLGLLPAEAFF; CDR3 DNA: TGCAGTGCTCTAAGGCTGGGACTTCTCCCAGCTGAAGCTTTCTTT
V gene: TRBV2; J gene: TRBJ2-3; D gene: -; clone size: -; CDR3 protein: CASRTDSTDTQYF; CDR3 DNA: TGTGCCAGCAGGACGGACAGCACAGATACGCAGTATTTT
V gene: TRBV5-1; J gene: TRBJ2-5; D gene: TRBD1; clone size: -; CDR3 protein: CASSRSTGAQETQYF; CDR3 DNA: TGCGCCAGCAGCAGATCAACAGGGGCCCAAGAGACCCAGTACTTC
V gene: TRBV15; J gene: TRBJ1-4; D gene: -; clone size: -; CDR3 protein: CATSRERGWLEKLFF; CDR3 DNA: TGTGCCACCAGCAGGGAAAGGGGATGGCTTGAAAAACTGTTTTTT
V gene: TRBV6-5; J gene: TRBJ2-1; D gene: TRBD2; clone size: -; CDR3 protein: CASSLRLAGGLDEQFF; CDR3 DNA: TGTGCCAGCAGCCTGAGACTAGCGGGGGGGCTGGATGAGCAGTTCTTC
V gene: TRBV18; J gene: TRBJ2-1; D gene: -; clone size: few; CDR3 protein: CASSPPRTVYNEQFF; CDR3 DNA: TGTGCCAGCTCACCACCGAGGACAGTTTACAATGAGCAGTTCTTC
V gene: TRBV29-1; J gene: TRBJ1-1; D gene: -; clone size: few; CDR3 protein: CSVNTRADTEAFF; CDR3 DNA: TGCAGCGTCAATACCAGGGCGGACACTGAAGCTTTCTTT
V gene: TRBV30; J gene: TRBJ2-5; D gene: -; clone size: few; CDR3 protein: CAWSFGRKETQYF; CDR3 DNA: TGTGCCTGGAGTTTCGGCAGGAAAGAGACCCAGTACTTC
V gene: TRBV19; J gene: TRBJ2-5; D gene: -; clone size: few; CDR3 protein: CASSIVGARETQYF; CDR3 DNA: TGTGCCAGTAGTATTGTGGGGGCCCGTGAGACCCAGTACTTC
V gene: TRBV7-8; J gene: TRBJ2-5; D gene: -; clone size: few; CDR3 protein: CASSLAEFVTQYF; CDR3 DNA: TGTGCCAGCAGCTTAGCGGAATTTGTGACCCAGTACTTC
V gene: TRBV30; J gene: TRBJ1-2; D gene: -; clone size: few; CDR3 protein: CAWSTDLRHTF; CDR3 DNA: TGTGCCTGGAGCACCGATTTGCGCCACACCTTC
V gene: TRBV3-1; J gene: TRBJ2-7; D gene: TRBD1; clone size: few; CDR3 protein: CASSQVGTGVYEQYF; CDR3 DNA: TGTGCCAGCAGCCAAGTAGGGACAGGGGTGTACGAGCAGTACTTC
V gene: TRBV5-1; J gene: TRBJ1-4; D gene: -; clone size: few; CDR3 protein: CASSLNPQGSANEKLFF; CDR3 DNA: TGCGCCAGCAGCTTAAACCCACAGGGTTCGGCTAATGAAAAACTGTTTTTT
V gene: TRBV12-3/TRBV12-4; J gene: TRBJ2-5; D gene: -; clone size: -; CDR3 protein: CASSLEAGQETQYF; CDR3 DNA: TGTGCCAGCAGTTTGGAAGCTGGGCAAGAGACCCAGTACTTC
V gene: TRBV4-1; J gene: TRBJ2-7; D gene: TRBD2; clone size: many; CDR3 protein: CASSQRTSGLYEQYF; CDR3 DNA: TGCGCCAGCAGCCAAAGGACTAGCGGGCTCTACGAGCAGTACTTC
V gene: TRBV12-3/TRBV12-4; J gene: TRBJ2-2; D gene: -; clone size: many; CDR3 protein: CASSLISPGELFF; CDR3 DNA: TGTGCCAGCAGTTTGATCAGTCCCGGGGAGCTGTTTTTT
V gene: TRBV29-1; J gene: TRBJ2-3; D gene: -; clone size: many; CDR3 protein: CSGGNTDTQYF; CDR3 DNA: TGCAGCGGGGGGAACACAGATACGCAGTATTTT
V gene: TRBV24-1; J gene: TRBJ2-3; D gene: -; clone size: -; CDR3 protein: CATGGTGGDTQYF; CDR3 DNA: TGTGCCACCGGAGGGACTGGCGGGGATACGCAGTATTTT